The sequence of this T cell receptor (beta chain) was determined in a study of PD-L1 blockade in urothelial cancer. Study findings and constraints: Stronger expansion of tumor-associated clones in blood at 3 weeks distinguished durable-benefit patients.

Clones were sequenced by immunoSEQ multiplex PCR, and TCRdb holds only the in-frame ones, with some missing. The sample has some 23,000 clones, more than 70% seen once. CDR1 and CDR2 from the germline V gene are SGHRS and YFSETQ. Trimming removed 0 bases from V and 4 bases from J, with 6 bases in between. The CDR3 is 13 amino acids. In regard to this clone: Its specificity is not known.

Specified time point: peripheral blood 6 weeks after treatment start. Each patient's cancer was a locally advanced or metastatic urothelial carcinoma. This clonotype was obtained from a man aged 65 to 85 with urothelial cancer. The chain links TRBV5-1 to TRBJ2-3; a weak D match, TRBD2 (5 bases). The sample here was PBMCs, taken around atezolizumab (anti-PD-L1) treatment. CDR3 bases: TGCGCCAGCAGCTTGGGGGGAGCAGATACGCAGTATTTT. Amino acids: CASSLGGADTQYF.